The 27 T cell receptor beta chains below come from one sample, sequenced in a study of PD-L1 blockade in urothelial cancer. Time point in this sample: pretreatment peripheral blood. The assay was immunoSEQ multiplex PCR, and TCRdb's table has in-frame clones only and misses some. The sample contains approximately 70,000 clones, less than 90% of which appear only once. This specimen was PBMCs, taken around atezolizumab (anti-PD-L1) treatment. These TCRs come from a woman between 65 and 79 years old with urothelial cancer.

The chain combines TRBV20-1 with TRBJ1-5, with D unresolved. This CDR3 has 11 amino acids. Deletions cut 1 base from V and 12 bases from J, with 10 bases between. Germline V gene lookup returns CDR1 DFQATT and CDR2 SNEGSKA (reference sequence). CDR3 in amino acids: CSARGVEGQHF. The CDR3, as DNA: TGCAGTGCTAGAGGGGTAGAGGGCCAGCATTTT.

V is TRBV6-1 and J is TRBJ2-5; 7 nucleotides match TRBD2. This CDR3 comprises 15 residues. V trimming: 6 bases; J trimming: 2 bases; junction bases outside the gene matches: 9. Germline CDR1 MNHNS, CDR2 SASEGT. The CDR3 sequence is CASSEFSGPQETQYF. In DNA form, the CDR3 reads TGTGCCAGCAGCGAATTTAGCGGGCCTCAAGAGACCCAGTACTTC.

This clone was counted only a few times. V gene TRBV7-9 combines with J gene TRBJ2-7; TRBD2 aligns across 9 bases. Germline CDR1 reads SEHNR; CDR2 reads FQNEAQ (reference sequence). Germline trimming cut 5 bases from V and 2 bases from J; bases unmatched to any gene: 7. The CDR3 has 15 residues. The CDR3 here is CASSVAGTSTYEQYF. The CDR3 DNA sequence: TGTGCCAGCAGCGTTGCCGGGACTAGCACCTACGAGCAGTACTTC.

This chain links TRBV7-9 with TRBJ2-3, with D hard to call. V lost 5 bases and J 2 bases, leaving 17 bases between the germline ends. The CDR3 has 16 amino acids. CDR1 is SEHNR and CDR2 is FQNEAQ in the germline V gene (reference sequence). The CDR3 loop reads CASSPVGSASTDTQYF. CDR3 DNA: TGTGCCAGCAGCCCCGTGGGCTCCGCGTCCACAGATACGCAGTATTTT.

This sequence joins TRBV13 and TRBJ1-2; 10 nucleotides agree with TRBD1. CDR1 is PRHDT and CDR2 is FYEKMQ in the germline V gene (reference sequence). V lost 2 bases to trimming and J lost 4 bases; unmatched junction nucleotides: 7. This CDR3 is built from 16 residues. CDR3 region: CASSLPPTGGSYGYTF. DNA of the CDR3: TGTGCCAGCAGCTTACCTCCGACAGGGGGCTCCTATGGCTACACCTTC.

The rearrangement joins TRBV5-1 to TRBJ2-5, with 9 nucleotides matching TRBD2. Germline CDR1 SGHRS, CDR2 YFSETQ. The CDR3 consists of 16 residues. Trimming took 0 bases from V and 1 from J; bases not matched to a gene: 4. CDR3 coding DNA: TGCGCCAGCAGCTTGGGGCTAGCGGGATTCCAAGAGACCCAGTACTTC. Translating it yields CASSLGLAGFQETQYF.

The chain links TRBV18 to TRBJ1-1; D gene uncertain. This CDR3 contains 13 residues. The V end was cut by 6 bases, the J end by 1 base, with 9 bases between. Germline V gene sequence: CDR1 KGHSH, CDR2 LQKENI. The CDR3 sequence is CASSEGSNTEAFF. The CDR3 DNA follows: TGTGCCAGCTCCGAGGGTTCGAACACTGAAGCTTTCTTT.

This chain links TRBV20-1 with TRBJ2-7; D is ambiguous. Trimming left V 3 bases short and J 4 bases short, with 7 bases between. The length of the CDR3 is 11 residues. CDR1 is DFQATT and CDR2 is SNEGSKA in the germline V gene (reference sequence). The CDR3 DNA sequence: TGCAGTGCTAGGCGTGTATACGAGCAGTACTTC. This codes for CSARRVYEQYF.

The chain carries TRBV7-2 and TRBJ2-5, with TRBD2 as a possible D gene (5 bases). The V gene lost 3 bases and the J gene lost 0 bases, with 5 bases spanning the gap. This CDR3 has 13 amino acids. The germline CDR1 and CDR2 sequences are SGHTA and FQGNSA. CDR3 amino acids: CASSFGNQETQYF. The CDR3 bases are TGTGCCAGCAGCTTCGGGAACCAAGAGACCCAGTACTTC.

The chain combines TRBV18 with TRBJ2-6; D may be TRBD1 (5 bases). V was clipped by 2 bases and J by 4 bases, with 9 bases between them. The CDR3 extends over 15 amino acids. Per germline, CDR1 KGHSH and CDR2 LQKENI. The CDR3 region is CASSPMGLGANVLTF. The CDR3 DNA is TGTGCCAGCTCACCAATGGGGCTGGGGGCCAACGTCCTGACTTTC.

The gene calls are TRBV28 and TRBJ2-3; TRBD2 agrees at 14 bases. J was trimmed by 5 bases and V by 5 bases; bases with no gene match: 9. CDR3 length: 17 residues. The germline gives CDR1 MDHEN, CDR2 SYDVKM. Here the CDR3 reads CASSPPRTSGRRDTQYF. The CDR3 bases are TGTGCCAGCAGTCCCCCAAGGACTAGCGGGAGGAGAGATACGCAGTATTTT.

The chain joins TRBV29-1 to TRBJ2-3; 9 nucleotides agree with TRBD1. V trimming: 0 bases; J trimming: 0 bases; junction bases outside the gene matches: 4. Germline CDR1 reads SQVTM; CDR2 reads ANQGSEA. The CDR3 covers 16 residues. The CDR3, as DNA: TGCAGCGTTGAAGATACGGGGACAGGGAGCACAGATACGCAGTATTTT. This sequence encodes CSVEDTGTGSTDTQYF.

The gene calls are TRBV10-3 and TRBJ1-2, with 7 bases that match TRBD1. This CDR3 is built from 16 residues. Germline CDR1 ENHRY, CDR2 SYGVKD. V shed 2 bases, J shed 0 bases, and the junction held 6 bases outside the gene matches. CDR3 sequence (DNA): TGTGCCATCAGTGAGGGACAGGCGAGGGCTAACTATGGCTACACCTTC. This encodes CAISEGQARANYGYTF.

The chain joins TRBV7-2 to TRBJ2-3, with 7 nucleotides matching TRBD2. The CDR3 runs 15 residues. Per the germline V gene, CDR1 is SGHTA and CDR2 is FQGNSA. Unmatched junction bases numbered 7, after V lost 6 bases and J lost 1 base. CDR3 nucleotides: TGTGCCAGCAGTCCCAGCGGGACTCGCACAGATACGCAGTATTTT. This sequence encodes CASSPSGTRTDTQYF.

This rearrangement joins TRBV18 to TRBJ2-7; TRBD2 might be the D (6 bases). Germline values: CDR1 KGHSH, CDR2 LQKENI. The V gene lost 2 bases and the J gene lost 5 bases, with 13 bases spanning the gap. This CDR3 comprises 14 residues. The CDR3 loop is CASSPAGRLNEQYF. The DNA of the CDR3 is TGTGCCAGCTCACCAGCGGGGCGCCTGAACGAGCAGTACTTC.

This CDR3 reads CASSQDAGKNTEAFF. As DNA, the CDR3 is TGTGCCAGCAGCCAAGATGCGGGGAAGAACACTGAAGCTTTCTTT. The chain carries TRBV4-2 and TRBJ1-1; no definite D call. This CDR3 region has 15 residues. Germline assignment: CDR1 LGHNA and CDR2 YNFKEQ. V was trimmed by 0 bases and J by 1 base, leaving 9 bases between them.

This clone was seen only once. CDR3 bases: TGTGCCAGCAGCTTCAGCGACACAGATACGCAGTATTTT. Its protein is CASSFSDTDTQYF. V usage is TRBV11-3 and J usage is TRBJ2-3, with D uncertain. CDR3 length equals 13 residues. The germline V gene encodes CDR1 SGHNT and CDR2 YENEEA. V was pared by 3 bases and J by 2 bases, with 6 bases between.

This CDR3 is CASSPARGPSEQYF. The CDR3 region has the DNA TGTGCCAGTAGTCCCGCCAGGGGGCCTAGCGAGCAGTACTTC. V usage is TRBV19 and J usage is TRBJ2-7, with 8 positions matching TRBD1. CDR1 is LNHDA and CDR2 is SQIVND in the germline V gene (reference sequence). V lost 5 bases to trimming and J lost 6 bases; unmatched junction nucleotides: 9. The CDR3 consists of 14 residues. Drawing the rest from reference TRBV19 and TRBJ2-7, the complete variable domain is DGGITQSPKYLFRKEGQNVTLSCEQNLNHDAMYWYRQDPGQGLRLIYYSQIVNDFQKGDIAEGYSVSREKKESFPLTVTSAQKNPTAFYLCASSPARGPSEQYFGPGTRLTVT.

The genes are TRBV30 and TRBJ2-5; TRBD2 agrees at 11 bases. Germline CDR1 GTSNPN, CDR2 SVGIG (reference sequence). This CDR3 spans 14 amino acids. V was pared by 2 bases and J by 3 bases, with 2 bases of the junction left unmatched. DNA of the CDR3: TGTGCCTGGAGTCCGGGACTAGCGGAAGAGACCCAGTACTTC. Encoded protein: CAWSPGLAEETQYF. The complete variable domain, with remaining parts taken from reference TRBV30 and TRBJ2-5, reads SQTIHQWPATLVQPVGSPLSLECTVEGTSNPNLYWYRQAAGRGLQLLFYSVGIGQISSEVPQNLSASRPQDRQFILSSKKLLLSDSGFYLCAWSPGLAEETQYFGPGTRLLVL.

This clone was seen once. The chain links TRBV28 to TRBJ2-7; D unclear. V lost 0 bases to trimming and J lost 1 base, with 7 bases between them. Germline CDR1 is MDHEN and CDR2 is SYDVKM. The CDR3 is made up of 14 amino acids. Here the CDR3 reads CASSLWGNSYEQYF. DNA for the CDR3: TGTGCCAGCAGTTTATGGGGCAATTCCTACGAGCAGTACTTC.

This chain connects TRBV28 to TRBJ1-1; D gene unclear. This CDR3 region has 17 residues. Deletions cut 6 bases from V and 0 bases from J, with 20 bases between. Germline V gene lookup returns CDR1 MDHEN and CDR2 SYDVKM. CDR3 loop: CASREDSIGNVNTEAFF. The CDR3 DNA reads as TGTGCCAGCAGGGAGGATTCGATAGGAAACGTGAACACTGAAGCTTTCTTT. The whole variable domain, remainder taken from reference TRBV28 and TRBJ1-1, is DVKVTQSSRYLVKRTGEKVFLECVQDMDHENMFWYRQDPGLGLRLIYFSYDVKMKEKGDIPEGYSVSREKKERFSLILESASTNQTSMYLCASREDSIGNVNTEAFFGQGTRLTVV.

This chain connects TRBV30 to TRBJ1-2, with a possible D match to TRBD1 (5 bases). This CDR3 spans 14 amino acids. Germline V gene data show CDR1 as GTSNPN and CDR2 as SVGIG (reference sequence). Trimming took 4 bases from V and 4 from J, leaving 16 bases between them. Here the CDR3 DNA reads TGTGCCTGGAAAGGCCAGGGTTGGCTCTATGGCTACACCTTC. This sequence encodes CAWKGQGWLYGYTF.

For the CDR3, the DNA is TGTGCCAGCAGCCCAGGGGCTGGCGTTGAGCAGTTCTTC. It codes for CASSPGAGVEQFF. The gene calls are TRBV7-2 and TRBJ2-1; maybe TRBD1 (6 bases). CDR1 and CDR2 (germline): SGHTA, FQGNSA. The CDR3 is 13 amino acids. V was pared by 5 bases and J by 9 bases, with 14 bases between.

V and J are TRBV7-2 and TRBJ2-1, with 8 nucleotides matching TRBD2. J lost 7 bases, V lost 4 bases, and 12 bases had no gene match. The CDR3 runs to 16 residues. Per the germline V gene, CDR1 is SGHTA and CDR2 is FQGNSA. The chain's CDR3 is CASSSVEVSGKNEQFF. DNA for the CDR3: TGTGCCAGCAGCTCTGTAGAGGTTAGCGGGAAAAATGAGCAGTTCTTC.

The chain links TRBV11-2 to TRBJ1-4; a possible D gene is TRBD1 (5 bases). Germline lookup yields CDR1 SGHAT and CDR2 FQNNGV. There are 15 residues in the CDR3. Between the trimmed V and J ends, which lost 5 bases and 4 bases, there was a span of 14 bases. The CDR3 reads CASSPSGGDNEKLFF. As DNA, the CDR3 is TGTGCCAGCAGCCCGTCGGGAGGGGATAATGAAAAACTGTTTTTT.

V is TRBV19 and J is TRBJ1-4, with 8 bases lining up with TRBD1. Germline CDR1 is LNHDA and CDR2 is SQIVND (reference sequence). CDR3 size: 16 residues. After removal of 4 bases from V and 2 bases from J, the junction contained 6 bases not matched to a gene. CDR3 nucleotides: TGTGCCAGTAGTAGACAGGGGAGCCTTACTAATGAAAAACTGTTTTTT. Translated: CASSRQGSLTNEKLFF.

The J gene is TRBJ2-3, the V gene TRBV5-6; no reliable D call. With 0 bases removed from V and 2 bases from J, the gap between germline ends came to 7 bases. The CDR3 is 14 amino acids. Looked up from germline, CDR1 is SGHDT and CDR2 is YYEEEE. CDR3 region: CASSLGFNTDTQYF. CDR3 sequence (DNA): TGTGCCAGCAGCTTGGGTTTCAACACAGATACGCAGTATTTT.